The sequence of this T cell receptor (beta chain) was determined in a study of blood T cell repertoires in COVID-19. Study overall: COVID-19 samples from acute and convalescent phases originated in the United States, Italy and Spain. PBMCs, B-cell-depleted T cells, or T cells provided the cDNA or gDNA that made up the material.

Germline loops: CDR1 KGHSH, CDR2 LQKENI. V lost 1 base and J lost 5, with 14 bases in between. CDR3 length: 15 residues. The repertoire was sequenced with immunoSEQ multiplex PCR; TCRdb's copy has only in-frame clones and lacks some. The profile covers some 270,000 clones, with 84% appearing a single time and approximately 1.5% taken by the ten largest. This clonotype was sampled from a woman aged 40 to 49 who had recovered from COVID-19. Material: peripheral blood. The chain uses TRBV18 and TRBJ1-2, with TRBD1 as a possible D gene (5 bases). The CDR3 spells CASSPQDIRSYGYTF. The CDR3 bases are TGTGCCAGCTCACCACAGGACATCCGGAGTTATGGCTACACCTTC.